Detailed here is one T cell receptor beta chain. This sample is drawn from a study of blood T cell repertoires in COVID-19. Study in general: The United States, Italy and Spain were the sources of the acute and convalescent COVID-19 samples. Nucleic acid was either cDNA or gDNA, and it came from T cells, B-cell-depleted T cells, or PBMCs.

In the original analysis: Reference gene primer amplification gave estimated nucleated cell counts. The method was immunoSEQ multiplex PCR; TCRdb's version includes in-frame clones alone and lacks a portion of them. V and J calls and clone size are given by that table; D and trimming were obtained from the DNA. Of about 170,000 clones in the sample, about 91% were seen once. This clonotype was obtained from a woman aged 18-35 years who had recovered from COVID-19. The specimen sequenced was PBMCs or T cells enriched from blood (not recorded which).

Here the CDR3 DNA reads TGCGCCAGCAGACCCGACTACCCGAACACCGGGGAGCTGTTTTTT. It translates to CASRPDYPNTGELFF. J is TRBJ2-2 and V is TRBV5-1, with D possibly TRBD2 on 5 matching bases. Germline lookup yields CDR1 SGHRS and CDR2 YFSETQ. The CDR3 runs to 15 residues. V was cut by 5 bases and J by 0 bases, with 11 bases left in between.